The rows below give T cell receptor beta chains drawn from one sample of a study of T-cell reconstitution after alpha-beta-depleted transplantation in children. One entry per CDR3 protein results from TCRdb running MiXCR on the PCR reads. The data contain about 980,000 distinct CDR3 sequences, about 29% of them seen just once; the ten biggest clones take up more than 25%. The specimen comprised PBMCs, mostly from graft donor cells, sampled 360 days after TCRalphabeta/CD19-depleted stem cell transplant. The receptors originated from a boy under three years old who had a stem cell transplant for SCID, so the T cells may come from the graft donor. Both conserved end residues are part of each CDR3. D genes are given only for firm matches.

NA	TRBJ2-3	TRBV5-1	CASSLVRTVGTDTQYF
NA	TRBJ2-2	TRBV6-6	CASRTTVGELFF
TRBD1	TRBJ2-7	TRBV5-6	CASSLESGTGKREQYF
TRBD1	TRBJ2-3	TRBV25-1	CASSEMDRVADTQYF
NA	TRBJ1-1	TRBV6-5	CASSYGEGSPEAFF
NA	TRBJ2-5	TRBV3-1	CASSRGFGGANGGQETQYF
NA	TRBJ2-3	TRBV5-1	CASCDFLSTDTQYF
NA	TRBJ2-2	TRBV5-1	CASSLASSMATGELFF
TRBD2	TRBJ2-7	TRBV2	CASTRTSGGAREQYF
NA	TRBJ2-7	TRBV28	CASSTARGLQYF
NA	TRBJ2-7	TRBV11-2	CASSLPFGEQYF
NA	TRBJ1-1	TRBV12-3/TRBV12-4	CASRQQGITEAFF
NA	TRBJ2-7	TRBV10-3	CATAQSKGQYF
TRBD1	TRBJ2-1	TRBV20-1	CSAQDRSDNEQFF
NA	TRBJ1-5	TRBV12-3/TRBV12-4	CASSGSSNQPQHF
TRBD2	TRBJ2-1	TRBV10-3	CAISFGLAGAGDEQFF
NA	TRBJ1-1	TRBV7-3	CASSVGRTANTEAFF
TRBD1	TRBJ2-1	TRBV7-9	CASSFGDRTPQFF
NA	TRBJ2-1	TRBV12-3/TRBV12-4	CASSPGRDEQFF
NA	TRBJ2-7	TRBV10-3	CAIRMGENPPYEQYF
TRBD1	TRBJ1-1	TRBV6-1	CASSPWQGVRAGTEAFF
TRBD1	TRBJ1-6	TRBV5-1	CASSLDLGQGISPLHF
NA	TRBJ1-4	TRBV25-1	CASSESRATNEKLFF
NA	TRBJ2-1	TRBV6-5	CASSYRHLSYNEQFF
TRBD1	TRBJ1-2	TRBV10-3	CAISPTGAVGGYTF
NA	TRBJ2-1	TRBV29-1	CSVFRDNNEQFF
NA	TRBJ2-3	TRBV24-1	CATIFGARTDTQYF
NA	TRBJ1-1	TRBV3-1	CASSQEGFWFVNTEAFF
NA	TRBJ2-1	TRBV5-8	CASRLYKGRDEQFF
NA	TRBJ1-4	TRBV6-5	CASSYSAGREKLFF
NA	TRBJ2-7	TRBV7-2	CASSANRANGREQYF
NA	TRBJ1-4	TRBV5-1	CASSPREGHNEKLFF
NA	TRBJ1-2	TRBV27	CASAKKANYGYTF
NA	TRBJ2-7	TRBV10-3	CAISDPDRATYEQYF
TRBD2	TRBJ2-7	TRBV20-1	CSARDLGGGITYEQYF
NA	TRBJ2-7	TRBV7-6	CASSSDVAAIYEQYF
NA	TRBJ2-7	TRBV12-3/TRBV12-4	CASSFNAGQYEQYF
TRBD2	TRBJ2-7	TRBV28	CASTMGLAGEAYEQYF